This T cell receptor beta chain stems from a study of vaccination effects on CD4 cells after COVID-19. Germline CDR1 is LNHDA and CDR2 is SQIVND (reference sequence). V was shortened by 3 bases and J by 4 bases, with 10 bases between the two germline ends. This CDR3 has 14 residues. Note on this clone: As yet, its antigen is unknown.

Culture proceeded for nine to eleven days, and CD4+ T cells were then isolated. TCRdb's copy holds only in-frame clones and misses some; the assay was immunoSEQ multiplex PCR. The sample contains roughly 34,000 clones, approximately 70% of which appear only once. This receptor was identified in a human donor who received a COVID-19 vaccine. The sample in question was CD4+ T cells from PBMCs cultured without peptide, obtained before COVID-19 vaccination. V is TRBV19 and J is TRBJ1-5; a weak D match, TRBD1 (5 bases). The CDR3 reads CASSIGGPNQPQHF. The CDR3, as DNA: TGTGCCAGTAGTATTGGGGGTCCTAATCAGCCCCAGCATTTT.